A single sample gave rise to the 14 T cell receptor beta chains below, sequenced in a study of cytomegalovirus exposure and HLA in healthy donors (dated by TCRdb to 2015 to 2018). Library prep was done by the immunoSEQ multiplex PCR assay. For the multiplex PCR, a mixture combining 60 forward primers for TCR Vbeta segments and 13 reverse primers for TCR Jbeta segments was used. In TCRdb, the immuneACCESS table is reduced to in-frame sequences with V and J assigned. These tables do not hold every clone; where another copy was compared, an unresolved V gene accounts for under half, and the others remain unexplained. The sample table lists some 79,000 clones, around three fifths of them with a count of one. Of the sample, 15% is held by the ten largest clones. Sequenced sample: PBMCs. Every receptor here comes from a woman between 40 and 50 years old in good health and CMV-seropositive.

The chain couples TRBV6-6 to TRBJ2-7; D unresolved. The CDR3 is made up of 14 amino acids. Germline V CDR1 and CDR2: MNHNY, SVGAGI (reference sequence). V was trimmed by 3 bases and J by 1 base, leaving 10 bases between them. DNA of the CDR3: TGTGCCAGCAGTTATGAGTCCGTATCCTACGAGCAGTACTTC. The encoded protein is CASSYESVSYEQYF.

This chain joins TRBV28 and TRBJ2-6, with TRBD1 matching 8 bases. V trimming: 4 bases; J trimming: 1 base; junction bases outside the gene matches: 6. CDR3 length: 17 residues. Germline V CDR1 and CDR2: MDHEN, SYDVKM. The CDR3 bases are TGTGCCAGCAGTTACCGGGACAGGCGATCTGGGGCCAACGTCCTGACTTTC. Protein sequence: CASSYRDRRSGANVLTF.

V and J are TRBV15 and TRBJ1-1; D remains unclear. CDR1 LNHNV and CDR2 YYDKDF come from the germline V gene (reference sequence). V gave up 5 bases and J gave up 8 bases, with 12 bases separating them. This CDR3 has 12 amino acids. DNA for the CDR3: TGTGCCACCAGCCCTACAGTAAGGGAAGCTTTCTTT. Encoded protein: CATSPTVREAFF.

The chain carries TRBV5-4 and TRBJ2-3, with 12 bases matching TRBD2. Germline values: CDR1 SGHNT, CDR2 YYREEE (reference sequence). V gave up 4 bases and J gave up 0 bases; unmatched junction bases: 3. The CDR3 length is 16 residues. As DNA, the CDR3 is TGTGCCAGCAGCGGAGGGACTAGCGGGAGCACAGATACGCAGTATTTT. It is translated as CASSGGTSGSTDTQYF.

The chain is built from TRBV30 and TRBJ2-7; D call uncertain. Germline CDR1 is GTSNPN and CDR2 is SVGIG (reference sequence). This CDR3 region has 10 residues. The germline V and J ends were trimmed by 2 bases and 7 bases, with 6 bases remaining between them. CDR3 DNA: TGTGCCTGGAGTATCGGGGAGCAGTACTTC. Amino acids: CAWSIGEQYF.

The chain recombines TRBV29-1 with TRBJ2-7; 9 nucleotides match TRBD2. J was trimmed by 7 bases and V by 6 bases; bases with no gene match: 7. This CDR3 is 12 amino acids long. The germline V gene encodes CDR1 SQVTM and CDR2 ANQGSEA. CDR3 DNA sequence: TGCAGCGTCAAGCGGGAGGATCGGGAGCAGTACTTC. Its protein is CSVKREDREQYF.

The chain joins TRBV5-1 to TRBJ1-3; TRBD1 might be the D (6 bases). The CDR3 is 17 residues long. Germline values: CDR1 SGHRS, CDR2 YFSETQ. V shed 4 bases and J shed 0 bases, with 17 bases lying between them. The DNA of the CDR3 is TGCGCCAGCAGCCGTGGGGGCAGCCCGAGCTCTGGAAACACCATATATTTT. This codes for CASSRGGSPSSGNTIYF.

The genes are TRBV9 and TRBJ1-1, with 7 positions matching TRBD1. This CDR3 spans 16 amino acids. Per germline, CDR1 SGDLS and CDR2 YYNGEE. V was clipped by 0 bases and J by 5 bases; unmatched bases: 10. Here the CDR3 DNA reads TGTGCCAGCAGCGTAGGGGCAGCAGGGGGTTTGACTGAAGCTTTCTTT. It encodes CASSVGAAGGLTEAFF.

This chain links TRBV7-2 with TRBJ2-5, with 9 bases aligning to TRBD1. This CDR3 is built from 13 residues. The germline gives CDR1 SGHTA, CDR2 FQGNSA. J lost 5 bases, V lost 6 bases, and 4 bases had no gene match. The CDR3, as DNA: TGTGCCAGCAGTCGTGACAGGGGGGAGACCCAGTACTTC. Its translation is CASSRDRGETQYF. The variable domain in full, with the rest retrieved from reference TRBV7-2 and TRBJ2-5, is GAGVSQSPSNKVTEKGKDVELRCDPISGHTALYWYRQSLGQGLEFLIYFQGNSAPDKSGLPSDRFSAERTGGSVSTLTIQRTQQEDSAVYLCASSRDRGETQYFGPGTRLLVL.

This sequence joins TRBV19 and TRBJ2-5, with 7 bases identical to TRBD2. CDR1 LNHDA and CDR2 SQIVND come from the germline V gene (reference sequence). The ends lost 1 base at V and 2 bases at J; junction bases unmatched: 4. There are 15 residues in the CDR3. The CDR3 here is CASSIGAGLQETQYF. CDR3 DNA sequence: TGTGCCAGTAGTATAGGAGCGGGACTACAAGAGACCCAGTACTTC.

This clone was picked up one time. The J gene is TRBJ1-5, the V gene TRBV18, with D possibly TRBD1 on 6 matching bases. Trimming pared 4 bases from V and 2 bases from J, leaving 12 bases between. This CDR3 region has 15 residues. Germline lookup yields CDR1 KGHSH and CDR2 LQKENI. The chain's CDR3 is CASSQQGVGNQPQHF. The CDR3 bases are TGTGCCAGCTCACAACAGGGAGTCGGCAATCAGCCCCAGCATTTT.

The genes are TRBV30 and TRBJ1-4; perhaps TRBD1 as D (5 bases). The germline CDR1 and CDR2 sequences are GTSNPN and SVGIG (reference sequence). V was shortened by 2 bases and J by 3 bases, with 19 bases between the two germline ends. The CDR3 has 17 residues. This chain's CDR3 is CAWSSGTEGASNEKLFF. CDR3 nucleotides: TGTGCCTGGAGTTCTGGAACGGAAGGGGCATCTAATGAAAAACTGTTTTTT.

This clone turned up a few times. The rearrangement links TRBV28 to TRBJ1-3; D might be TRBD1 (6 bases). Germline CDR1 reads MDHEN; CDR2 reads SYDVKM. This CDR3 spans 15 amino acids. Between the trimmed V and J ends, which lost 4 bases and 0 bases, there was a span of 10 bases. The CDR3 DNA is TGTGCCAGCAGTTCAGGGGCTACCTCTGGAAACACCATATATTTT. Its protein product is CASSSGATSGNTIYF.

V gene TRBV19 combines with J gene TRBJ1-5; D possibly corresponds to TRBD1 (5 bases). CDR3 size: 14 residues. Trimming stripped 7 bases from V and 1 base from J, with 11 bases between. The germline V gene encodes CDR1 LNHDA and CDR2 SQIVND (reference sequence). CDR3: CASTLTASNQPQHF. As DNA, the CDR3 is TGTGCCAGTACCCTGACAGCAAGCAATCAGCCCCAGCATTTT.